The entry that follows covers one TCR beta chain sequence. Its antigen is undetermined. Positively selected for CCR7, the CD45RO-negative cells used as naive CD8 cells excluded terminally differentiated effector memory CD45RA+ cells. The source of the sample is a study of shared clonotypes between healthy human individuals. General study results and limits: The authors sampled blood alone, and tissue repertoires likely differ.

The CDR3 covers 14 residues. Germline V gene lookup returns CDR1 SGDLS and CDR2 YYNGEE. Trimming shortened V by 2 bases and J by 3 bases, and 12 bases separated the two germline ends. Profiling relied on immunoSEQ multiplex PCR, and the TCRdb table lists in-frame clones only, not all of them. The data show just over 2,000,000 clones, with about 95% seen just once and about 1.1% held by the top ten. This sequence joins TRBV9 and TRBJ2-7; D is ambiguous. Source material: naive CD8+ T cells sorted from blood. This TCR derives from a man between 18 and 29 years old in good health. The CDR3 DNA reads TGTGCCAGCAGCGTTGGGTATTCAAACTACGAGCAGTACTTC. Protein: CASSVGYSNYEQYF.